Detailed here is one TCR beta chain. What it recognizes is unknown. The source of the sample is a study of shared clonotypes between healthy human individuals. The study's findings and limits: A limitation of the genetic and exposure-history diversity represented arose from few donors. How much donors shared clonotypes was expected to be affected by sequencing depth. Sharing across four donors was highest in naive CD4 (around 5%) and lowest in memory CD8 (approximately 0.4%).

Clones were read by immunoSEQ multiplex PCR, and TCRdb kept only the in-frame ones, dropping some. The data contain some 2.1 million clones, 85% to 95% of them singletons. Division of CD4+ cells produced a CD45RA+ naive subset and a CD45RA-negative memory subset. Germline CDR1 and CDR2: MDHEN and SYDVKM. The V and J ends lost 5 bases and 4 bases respectively, with 14 bases between them. There are 14 residues in the CDR3. The chain uses TRBV28 and TRBJ2-5; weak D call: TRBD1 (7 bases). The specimen was naive CD4+ T cells sorted from blood. Subset noted: CD45RA+ positively selected. This clonotype originated in a man younger than 35 in good health. The CDR3 nucleotides read TGTGCCAGCAGTCCCCCAGGGGGGCGAGAGACCCAGTACTTC. Its translation is CASSPPGGRETQYF. Supplemented by reference TRBV28 and TRBJ2-5, the full variable domain reads DVKVTQSSRYLVKRTGEKVFLECVQDMDHENMFWYRQDPGLGLRLIYFSYDVKMKEKGDIPEGYSVSREKKERFSLILESASTNQTSMYLCASSPPGGRETQYFGPGTRLLVL.